This TCR beta chain appears in the sequencing data of a study of post-analysis software for immune sequencing data. On the study more broadly: Relapsing-remitting, secondary progressive and progressive-relapsing multiple sclerosis courses were included.

General observations from the study: The study found TRBV5-6, TRBV5-1 and TRBV20-1 among five or six TRBV segments more frequent in patients than controls. By F measure, strong co-clustering occurred among samples prepared in the same batch. Normalized Chao1 diversity was significantly reduced in patients versus controls.

With 4 bases removed from V and 7 bases from J, the gap between germline ends came to 10 bases. Germline CDR1 is SGHTA and CDR2 is FQGTGA. This CDR3 has 13 amino acids. Presence of unique molecular identifiers characterized the TCR beta cDNA libraries. About 460,000 cDNA molecules were obtained from around 1 to 10 million T cells. TCRdb fed the PCR reads into MiXCR, producing one record per CDR3 protein. Of approximately 460,000 distinct CDR3 sequences listed, under 55% are singletons. Note on this clonotype: The antigen is unknown.

V usage is TRBV7-3 and J usage is TRBJ1-4; D is ambiguous. Sequencing was carried out using blood. The clonotype was recovered from a girl aged 10 to 17 with multiple sclerosis. This CDR3 reads CASSSRLGEKLFF. The CDR3 nucleotides read TGTGCCAGCAGCTCCCGACTGGGTGAAAAACTGTTTTTT.